The 22 T cell receptor beta chains below were found in one sample sequenced in a study of T cells in Graves' hyperthyroidism and ophthalmopathy. Researchers amplified the TCR beta CDR3 regions from RNA transcripts. A set of HTBI primers served as the primers for a first-round RT-PCR of the TCR CDR3. TCRdb re-derived calls from the multiplex PCR reads in MiXCR, one entry per CDR3 protein. The repertoire holds roughly 300,000 distinct CDR3 sequences, with roughly 21% as singletons. Sequenced input: blood. The receptors shown here come from a woman aged 45-60 years with Graves' hyperthyroidism.

V and J are TRBV19 and TRBJ1-2; 7 bases are a match to TRBD1. Germline-derived CDR1 and CDR2 are LNHDA and SQIVND (reference sequence). The V and J ends lost 5 bases and 10 bases, in that order; junction bases with no gene match: 10. The CDR3 consists of 13 residues. CDR3 DNA sequence: TGTGCCAGTAGTGAACAGGGGCCGGGGGACTACACCTTC. Translation: CASSEQGPGDYTF.

This clonotype was observed at least ten times. DNA of the CDR3: TGTGCCAGCAGCTTAATGGAGGGCGGGACCCAGTACTTC. Translation: CASSLMEGGTQYF. The chain has TRBV7-3 and TRBJ2-5, with a tentative D call TRBD2 (6 bases). V lost 1 base to trimming and J lost 7 bases, with 10 bases between them. Per the germline V gene, CDR1 is SGHTA and CDR2 is FQGTGA. The CDR3 runs 13 residues.

The chain carries TRBV14 and TRBJ1-2; the D gene is possibly TRBD1 (5 bases). Germline values: CDR1 SGHDN, CDR2 FVKESK. V was cut by 3 bases and J by 2 bases, with 13 bases left in between. The CDR3 spans 15 residues. The CDR3 coding sequence is TGTGCCAGCAGCCAGTTTGCCGGGGGGAACTATGGCTACACCTTC. Its translation: CASSQFAGGNYGYTF.

This clonotype appeared many times. The chain employs TRBV30 and TRBJ1-6; TRBD1 might be the D (6 bases). Germline CDR1 reads GTSNPN; CDR2 reads SVGIG (reference sequence). V was clipped by 2 bases and J by 9 bases, with 11 bases between them. CDR3 length: 13 residues. CDR3 sequence: CAWSTGGRSPLHF. The CDR3 DNA sequence: TGTGCCTGGAGTACGGGGGGCCGTTCACCCCTCCACTTT.

The chain employs TRBV7-6 and TRBJ2-2; D unclear. The CDR3 covers 18 residues. CDR1 is SGHVS and CDR2 is FNYEAQ in the germline V gene. V was cut by 3 bases and J by 4 bases, with 21 bases left in between. CDR3 residues: CASSFLGVGSVGTGELFF. The CDR3 nucleotides are TGTGCCAGCAGCTTCCTTGGTGTGGGCAGCGTGGGCACCGGGGAGCTGTTTTTT.

There are many counts of this clonotype. J is TRBJ1-1 and V is TRBV20-1, with D possibly TRBD1 on 6 matching bases. The CDR3 covers 15 residues. Germline V gene data show CDR1 as DFQATT and CDR2 as SNEGSKA (reference sequence). Trimming took 5 bases from V and 6 from J, leaving 22 bases between them. The CDR3 protein is CSAPSLDSPYPEAFF. The CDR3 DNA reads TGCAGTGCTCCTTCCTTGGACAGTCCCTACCCTGAAGCTTTCTTT.

There are many counts of this clonotype. The V call is TRBV6-1, the J call TRBJ2-7; 11 bases agree with TRBD1. In germline, CDR1 is MNHNS, CDR2 SASEGT. Trimming took 6 bases from V and 2 from J; bases not matched to a gene: 6. This CDR3 has 15 residues. The CDR3 loop is CASSPRDRGTYEQYF. The CDR3 region has the DNA TGTGCCAGCAGCCCCCGGGACAGGGGGACCTACGAGCAGTACTTC.

V usage is TRBV4-1 and J usage is TRBJ2-4; 11 bases line up with TRBD2. The CDR3 spans 14 residues. V gave up 5 bases and J gave up 8 bases; unmatched junction bases: 5. Germline lookup yields CDR1 MGHRA and CDR2 YSYEKL. For the CDR3, the DNA is TGCGCCAGCAGCAAACTAGCGGGAGTAGACATTCAGTACTTC. It codes for CASSKLAGVDIQYF.

V gene TRBV2 combines with J gene TRBJ2-3; 8 positions agree with TRBD1. Germline trimming cut 5 bases from V and 1 base from J; bases unmatched to any gene: 5. The CDR3 totals 15 residues. CDR1 and CDR2 (germline): SNHLY, FYNNEI. As DNA, the CDR3 is TGTGCCAGCAGTTTCTGGGGACAGGGCACAGATACGCAGTATTTT. Its protein is CASSFWGQGTDTQYF.

This clonotype has a count of ten or more. This sequence joins TRBV20-1 and TRBJ1-6; 7 bases fit TRBD1. This CDR3 has 15 amino acids. The germline CDR1 and CDR2 sequences are DFQATT and SNEGSKA (reference sequence). Trimming took 4 bases from V and 5 from J; bases not matched to a gene: 8. The CDR3 region has the DNA TGCAGTGCTACCTGGGGACAGAACAATAATTCACCCCTCCACTTT. Amino acids: CSATWGQNNNSPLHF.

The chain has TRBV6-5 and TRBJ1-3; 8 positions match TRBD1. This CDR3 contains 16 residues. After removal of 2 bases from V and 0 bases from J, the junction contained 3 bases not matched to a gene. In germline, CDR1 is MNHEY, CDR2 SVGAGI. Here the CDR3 DNA reads TGTGCCAGCAGTTACCTCGGGACAGGCTCTGGAAACACCATATATTTT. It translates to CASSYLGTGSGNTIYF.

This clonotype was counted only a few times. The chain is built from TRBV5-1 and TRBJ1-6, with D perhaps matching TRBD1 (6 bases). The V and J ends lost 4 bases and 4 bases respectively, with 12 bases between them. The CDR3 is 15 residues long. The germline gives CDR1 SGHRS, CDR2 YFSETQ. The CDR3, as DNA: TGCGCCAGCAGCCGCTGGGACACGTATAATTCACCCCTCCACTTT. Protein: CASSRWDTYNSPLHF. Supplemented by reference TRBV5-1 and TRBJ1-6, the full variable domain reads KAGVTQTPRYLIKTRGQQVTLSCSPISGHRSVSWYQQTPGQGLQFLFEYFSETQRNKGNFPGRFSGRQFSNSRSEMNVSTLELGDSALYLCASSRWDTYNSPLHFGNGTRLTVT.

This clonotype has a count of ten or more. V is TRBV3-1 and J is TRBJ1-2; D might be TRBD1 (5 bases). This CDR3 comprises 13 residues. Germline loops: CDR1 LGHDT, CDR2 YNNKEL (reference sequence). The V gene lost 6 bases and the J gene lost 6 bases, with 14 bases spanning the gap. The CDR3 nucleotides read TGTGCCAGCAGGCAGTCTAAAGGGGATGGCTACACCTTC. Amino acids: CASRQSKGDGYTF.

This clonotype was counted ten times or more. The chain combines TRBV6-2 or TRBV6-3 with TRBJ2-3, with TRBD1 matching over 10 bases. The V segment lost 2 bases and the J segment 5 bases; nucleotides outside the gene matches: 4. The CDR3 loop spans 15 amino acids. Germline V gene sequence: CDR1 MNHEY, CDR2 SVGEGT. The CDR3 nucleotides read TGTGCCAGCAGTTACCCCGACAGGGGGCAAGATACGCAGTATTTT. Protein: CASSYPDRGQDTQYF.

This clonotype was counted ten times or more. The CDR3: CASSVRLAGLGTGELFF. The CDR3 DNA follows: TGTGCCAGCAGCGTAAGGCTAGCGGGACTGGGCACCGGGGAGCTGTTTTTT. V usage is TRBV9 and J usage is TRBJ2-2; 9 bases map to TRBD2. Germline V gene lookup returns CDR1 SGDLS and CDR2 YYNGEE. The V segment lost 1 base and the J segment 4 bases; nucleotides outside the gene matches: 8. This CDR3 contains 17 residues.

The V gene is TRBV10-2, the J gene TRBJ2-7; D unresolved. This CDR3 has 13 amino acids. The germline V gene encodes CDR1 WSHSY and CDR2 SAAADI. Trimming stripped 0 bases from V and 7 bases from J, with 10 bases between. The CDR3 loop reads CASSESGLREQYF. The DNA of the CDR3 is TGCGCCAGCAGTGAGTCAGGGTTGAGAGAGCAGTACTTC.

This clonotype was counted at least ten times. The chain couples TRBV5-1 to TRBJ1-5, with unresolved D. The CDR3 covers 13 residues. Deletions cut 1 base from V and 2 bases from J, with 4 bases between. Germline loops: CDR1 SGHRS, CDR2 YFSETQ. The CDR3 region is CASSLFGNQPQHF. The CDR3, as DNA: TGCGCCAGCAGCTTGTTCGGCAATCAGCCCCAGCATTTT.

This clonotype was seen many times. The chain is built from TRBV29-1 and TRBJ1-2; 10 bases line up with TRBD1. V gave up 3 bases and J gave up 8 bases; unmatched junction bases: 6. The germline V gene has CDR1 SQVTM and CDR2 ANQGSEA. The CDR3 has 13 residues. This CDR3 reads CSVEGQGRTGYTF. For the CDR3, the DNA is TGCAGCGTTGAGGGACAGGGGAGGACAGGCTACACCTTC. The full variable domain, completed using reference TRBV29-1 and TRBJ1-2, is SAVISQKPSRDICQRGTSLTIQCQVDSQVTMMFWYRQQPGQSLTLIATANQGSEATYESGFVIDKFPISRPNLTFSTLTVSNMSPEDSSIYLCSVEGQGRTGYTFGSGTRLTVV.

The rearrangement uses TRBV3-1 and TRBJ2-5; 11 bases fit TRBD2. From germline, CDR1 is LGHDT and CDR2 YNNKEL (reference sequence). The CDR3 has 17 amino acids. Trimming at V came to 3 bases and at J to 5 bases, leaving 11 bases not matched to a gene. The CDR3 spells CASSQSYLAGGSETQYF. In DNA form, the CDR3 reads TGTGCCAGCAGCCAGTCTTATCTAGCGGGGGGAAGCGAGACCCAGTACTTC.

This clonotype was counted at least ten times. J is TRBJ2-1 and V is TRBV12-3 or TRBV12-4, with 8 nucleotides matching TRBD2. V lost 5 bases to trimming and J lost 1 base; unmatched junction nucleotides: 13. This CDR3 is 18 amino acids long. CDR3 bases: TGTGCCAGCAGTACTAGCGGAAGAGGGAGGGGGTCCTACAATGAGCAGTTCTTC. Residues: CASSTSGRGRGSYNEQFF.

This clonotype was counted at least ten times. The V call is TRBV7-3, the J call TRBJ2-2; 8 bases are a match to TRBD2. CDR3 length equals 15 residues. Unmatched junction bases numbered 7, after V lost 5 bases and J lost 5 bases. Per germline, CDR1 SGHTA and CDR2 FQGTGA. CDR3 in amino acids: CASSPRTGGTGELFF. The CDR3 nucleotides read TGTGCCAGCAGCCCAAGAACGGGGGGGACCGGGGAGCTGTTTTTT.

This clonotype was observed at least ten times. CDR3 nucleotide sequence: TGCGCCAGCAGCCTGAGCGGCGGGATCACAGATACGCAGTATTTT. It codes for CASSLSGGITDTQYF. The rearrangement uses TRBV5-1 and TRBJ2-3; D is perhaps TRBD2 (6 bases). Trimming left V 4 bases short and J 2 bases short, with 14 bases between. The germline gives CDR1 SGHRS, CDR2 YFSETQ. The CDR3 runs 15 residues.